What follows are 27 T cell receptor beta chains derived from one specimen sequenced in a study of shared clonotypes between healthy human individuals. The protocol was immunoSEQ multiplex PCR, while the TCRdb copy is restricted to in-frame clones and leaves out a portion. The sample records about 490,000 clones, approximately 78% being singletons. The material sequenced was PBMCs. The source of these receptors is a middle-aged woman in good health. Some clones in this sample may be carry-over from other donors' samples.

The chain recombines TRBV6-1 with TRBJ2-7; 7 bases line up with TRBD1. From germline, CDR1 is MNHNS and CDR2 SASEGT. This CDR3 is 16 amino acids long. With 0 bases clipped from V and 1 base from J, the junction kept 6 bases outside the gene matches. Written as DNA, the CDR3 is TGTGCCAGCAGTGAAGCTTCCCAACAGGGGTCCTACGAGCAGTACTTC. Its protein is CASSEASQQGSYEQYF.

The chain recombines TRBV28 with TRBJ1-2, with D maybe TRBD1 (5 bases). This CDR3 is built from 14 residues. Looked up from germline, CDR1 is MDHEN and CDR2 is SYDVKM. Trimming removed 1 base from V and 8 bases from J, with 14 bases in between. CDR3 amino acids: CASSLSGGDVGYTF. The CDR3 DNA is TGTGCCAGCAGTTTATCCGGGGGGGATGTCGGCTACACCTTC.

The J gene is TRBJ2-7, the V gene TRBV28; the match to TRBD1 covers 9 bases. V gave up 6 bases and J gave up 0 bases; unmatched junction bases: 6. This CDR3 comprises 15 residues. Germline V gene lookup returns CDR1 MDHEN and CDR2 SYDVKM. The CDR3 DNA reads as TGTGCCAGCAGAACGACGGGACAGGGCTCCTACGAGCAGTACTTC. It codes for CASRTTGQGSYEQYF.

The chain carries TRBV19 and TRBJ1-2, with D possibly being TRBD1 (6 bases). The germline gives CDR1 LNHDA, CDR2 SQIVND (reference sequence). The CDR3 has 14 amino acids. Trimming shortened V by 2 bases and J by 3 bases, and 10 bases separated the two germline ends. The CDR3 DNA sequence: TGTGCCAGTAGTATATTGTCAGGGGACTATGGCTACACCTTC. It specifies CASSILSGDYGYTF.

This chain joins TRBV27 and TRBJ2-7; 9 bases line up with TRBD1. CDR1 and CDR2 from the germline V gene are MNHEY and SMNVEV (reference sequence). The CDR3 has 19 residues. The trim removed 4 bases at V and 0 bases at J, leaving 16 bases unmatched. CDR3 sequence reads: CASSWGTGHPTGLSYEQYF. CDR3 coding DNA: TGTGCCAGCAGTTGGGGGACAGGGCATCCAACAGGCCTCTCCTACGAGCAGTACTTC.

The CDR3 loop is CASSEALGQGAGEQFF. CDR3 nucleotides: TGTGCCAGCAGTGAAGCGTTAGGACAGGGGGCAGGTGAGCAGTTCTTC. The chain links TRBV6-1 to TRBJ2-1; TRBD1 aligns across 11 bases. Germline lookup yields CDR1 MNHNS and CDR2 SASEGT. The CDR3 totals 16 residues. Trimming removed 0 bases from V and 9 bases from J; junction bases left unmatched: 7.

The gene calls are TRBV9 and TRBJ2-7, with 11 bases matching TRBD2. Germline V gives CDR1 SGDLS, CDR2 YYNGEE. This CDR3 is 16 amino acids long. The V gene end was trimmed by 0 bases and the J gene end by 7 bases; junction bases not matched to a gene: 9. DNA of the CDR3: TGTGCCAGCAGCGTAGCGCAACTAGCGGGAGTCCAGGAGCAGTACTTC. Protein product: CASSVAQLAGVQEQYF.

J is TRBJ2-7 and V is TRBV4-3, with D tentatively TRBD1 or TRBD2 (6 bases each). Trimming left V 4 bases short and J 6 bases short, with 19 bases between. From germline, CDR1 is LGHNA and CDR2 YSLEER. The CDR3 loop spans 15 amino acids. CDR3 loop: CASSPLWGAGLEQYF. The CDR3, as DNA: TGCGCCAGCAGCCCCCTCTGGGGGGCTGGGCTCGAGCAGTACTTC.

The CDR3 loop reads CASSPGTGGAKNIQYF. CDR3 DNA sequence: TGTGCCAGCAGCCCCGGGACCGGCGGCGCCAAAAACATTCAGTACTTC. The genes are TRBV5-4 and TRBJ2-4; the D call may be TRBD1 or TRBD2 (5 bases each). CDR3 length: 16 amino acids. CDR1 SGHNT and CDR2 YYREEE come from the germline V gene (reference sequence). The ends were cut back, 4 bases at V and 1 base at J, with 15 bases in the middle.

Remarks on this clone: A read error may explain this, as a much larger clone is one base away. The rearrangement joins TRBV7-9 to TRBJ1-4, with TRBD1 matching 7 bases. CDR1 and CDR2 from the germline V gene are SEHNR and FQNEAQ (reference sequence). Trimming at V came to 5 bases and at J to 11 bases, leaving 23 bases not matched to a gene. The CDR3 sequence is 18 residues long. CDR3 sequence (DNA): TGTGCCAGCAGCGACCGGACCGGGACAGAGTCAACCCGTCATAAACTGTTTTTT. Its translation: CASSDRTGTESTRHKLFF.

This clone has just a few counts. This chain links TRBV7-8 with TRBJ1-5; possible D gene TRBD1, 5 bases. Deletions cut 5 bases from V and 9 bases from J, with 14 bases between. Germline CDR1 and CDR2: SGHVS and FQNEAQ. This CDR3 comprises 13 residues. CDR3 amino acids: CASSGSRQGPQHF. The CDR3 DNA reads TGTGCCAGCAGCGGAAGTCGGCAGGGGCCCCAGCATTTT.

The chain carries TRBV18 and TRBJ1-1, with no clear D. Deletions cut 4 bases from V and 7 bases from J, with 19 bases between. The CDR3 length is 15 residues. The germline CDR1 and CDR2 sequences are KGHSH and LQKENI. For the CDR3, the DNA is TGTGCCAGCTCACTGTATCATATAACACGGAATGAAGCTTTCTTT. It is translated as CASSLYHITRNEAFF.

This clone was seen many times. Within the sample, other DNA sequences also encode this same CDR3. The J gene is TRBJ1-3, the V gene TRBV30; maybe TRBD1 (5 bases). The CDR3 consists of 17 residues. Between the trimmed V and J ends, which lost 0 bases and 0 bases, there was a span of 15 bases. Germline CDR1 GTSNPN, CDR2 SVGIG (reference sequence). CDR3 amino acids: CAWSVRGRYISGNTIYF. CDR3 bases: TGTGCCTGGAGTGTTAGGGGTCGGTATATCTCTGGAAACACCATATATTTT.

The V gene is TRBV21-1, the J gene TRBJ1-1. TRBV21-1 represents a pseudogene. CDR3 length: 14 amino acids. CDR3 DNA: TGTGCCAGCAAAGGGGGGTTTCTAAACTCTGAAGCTTTCTTT. Protein sequence: CASKGGFLNSEAFF.

This chain uses TRBV28 with TRBJ1-1, with no clear D. V was clipped by 5 bases and J by 4 bases, with 17 bases between them. Per germline, CDR1 MDHEN and CDR2 SYDVKM. The CDR3 sequence is 15 residues long. CDR3 DNA: TGTGCCAGCAGTATTACCTCCCGCGGGGTCACTGAAGCTTTCTTT. Translation: CASSITSRGVTEAFF.

The chain combines TRBV19 with TRBJ2-2; 12 nucleotides align to TRBD2. The CDR3 totals 16 residues. Germline CDR1 is LNHDA and CDR2 is SQIVND (reference sequence). V lost 5 bases to trimming and J lost 7 bases; unmatched junction nucleotides: 8. The DNA for the CDR3 is TGTGCCAGTAGTCGTCTAGCGGGAGGGCCCGGCGGGGAGCTGTTTTTT. This translates into CASSRLAGGPGGELFF.

The chain recombines TRBV4-2 with TRBJ2-5; D is perhaps TRBD2 (6 bases). The closer fit of TRBJ2-7 to the DNA end suggests the J call may be wrong. The germline gives CDR1 LGHNA, CDR2 YNFKEQ. This CDR3 has 15 amino acids. This chain's CDR3 is CASSQESGHSYEQYF. In DNA, the CDR3 is TGTGCCAGCAGCCAAGAGAGCGGGCACTCCTACGAGCAGTACTTC.

The chain employs TRBV10-2 and TRBJ1-1; TRBD1 matches 7 bases. CDR3 length: 13 amino acids. J was trimmed by 4 bases and V by 3 bases; bases with no gene match: 2. CDR1 and CDR2 (germline): WSHSY, SAAADI. The CDR3 is CASSERGPTEAFF. CDR3 nucleotides: TGCGCCAGCAGTGAAAGGGGGCCCACTGAAGCTTTCTTT.

The rearrangement joins TRBV4-3 to TRBJ2-1; 10 nucleotides line up with TRBD1. Germline CDR1 LGHNA, CDR2 YSLEER. The CDR3 contains 13 residues. The trim removed 2 bases at V and 14 bases at J, leaving 6 bases unmatched. In DNA form, the CDR3 reads TGCGCCAGCAGCCAATCGGAGGGGACAGGGGAGTTCTTC. Its translation is CASSQSEGTGEFF.

Details on this clone: Because the CDR3's place on the DNA is in doubt, the DNA is left out and the CDR3 is given as listed by TCRdb. The chain uses TRBV7-8 and TRBJ2-7; the tabulated D call, TRBD2, remains unverified against the DNA. The germline V gene has CDR1 SGHVS and CDR2 FQNEAQ. The CDR3 adds up to 14 amino acids, both ends counted. The CDR3 sequence is CASSFASGAYEQCF.

V and J are TRBV5-1 and TRBJ1-2, with 7 nucleotides matching TRBD1. This CDR3 is built from 14 residues. V lost 2 bases to trimming and J lost 3 bases; unmatched junction nucleotides: 4. Germline V gene data show CDR1 as SGHRS and CDR2 as YFSETQ. CDR3 sequence (DNA): TGCGCCAGCAGCTTCGGACAGGCGGACTATGGCTACACCTTC. As protein: CASSFGQADYGYTF.

Details on this clone: This may arise from a read error, as a much more abundant clone is one base away. The chain combines TRBV30 with TRBJ1-2; D gene unclear. V was shortened by 0 bases and J by 8 bases, with 7 bases between the two germline ends. The CDR3 length is 11 residues. Germline assignment: CDR1 GTSNPN and CDR2 SVGIG (reference sequence). The CDR3 protein is CAWSVYGGYTF. The CDR3 DNA reads as TGTGCCTGGAGTGTCTATGGCGGCTACACCTTC.

The V gene is TRBV7-9, the J gene TRBJ2-1; D gene ambiguous. The CDR3 is 13 residues long. V dropped 1 base and J dropped 8 bases, with 9 bases sitting between them. Germline V gene sequence: CDR1 SEHNR, CDR2 FQNEAQ (reference sequence). CDR3 nucleotides: TGTGCCAGCAGCTTAGGGATGAGGTATGAGCAGTTCTTC. Protein: CASSLGMRYEQFF.

As regards this clone: A far larger clone is a single base away, which makes a read error likely. The V gene is TRBV11-2, the J gene TRBJ2-1; D is tentatively TRBD1 or TRBD2 (5 bases each). Looked up from germline, CDR1 is SGHAT and CDR2 is FQNNGV. The CDR3 has 19 residues. CDR3 in amino acids: CASNLGRKLVGGSYNEQFF. For the CDR3, the DNA is TGTGCCAGCAACTTAGGAAGGAAACTGGTTGGGGGCTCCTACAATGAGCAGTTCTTC.

V is TRBV10-2 and J is TRBJ2-7, with 9 bases matching TRBD1. From germline, CDR1 is WSHSY and CDR2 SAAADI. The V gene end was trimmed by 6 bases and the J gene end by 7 bases; junction bases not matched to a gene: 13. This CDR3 is built from 15 residues. CDR3 region: CASSLGGQGLREQYF. The CDR3, as DNA: TGCGCCAGCAGCCTTGGGGGACAGGGTTTGAGGGAGCAGTACTTC.

The rearrangement uses TRBV19 and TRBJ1-2; 8 bases are a match to TRBD1. Unmatched junction bases numbered 3, after V lost 4 bases and J lost 8 bases. CDR3 size: 12 residues. Germline V CDR1 and CDR2: LNHDA, SQIVND (reference sequence). Here the CDR3 reads CASSKTGEGYTF. The CDR3 bases are TGTGCCAGTAGTAAGACAGGGGAGGGCTACACCTTC.

V and J are TRBV27 and TRBJ2-1; 8 positions agree with TRBD2. Trimming took 7 bases from V and 5 from J; bases not matched to a gene: 16. Per germline, CDR1 MNHEY and CDR2 SMNVEV (reference sequence). The CDR3 is 17 residues long. CDR3 DNA: TGTGCCAGCAAGCTGGGTAGCGGGGCCAATCCACACAATGAGCAGTTCTTC. Protein: CASKLGSGANPHNEQFF.